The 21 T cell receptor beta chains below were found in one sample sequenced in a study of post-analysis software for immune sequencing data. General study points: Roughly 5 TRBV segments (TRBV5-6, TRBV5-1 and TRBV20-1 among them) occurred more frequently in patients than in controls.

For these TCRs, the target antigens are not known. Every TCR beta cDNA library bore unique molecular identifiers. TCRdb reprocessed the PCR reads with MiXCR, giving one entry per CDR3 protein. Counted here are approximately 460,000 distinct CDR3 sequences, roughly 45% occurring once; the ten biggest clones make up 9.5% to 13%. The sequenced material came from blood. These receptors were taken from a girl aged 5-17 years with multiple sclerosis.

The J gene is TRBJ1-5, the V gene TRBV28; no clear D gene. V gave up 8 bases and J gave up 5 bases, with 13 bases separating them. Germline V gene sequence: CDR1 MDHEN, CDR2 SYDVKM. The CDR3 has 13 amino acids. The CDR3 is CASRAGGDQPQHF. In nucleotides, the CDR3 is TGTGCCAGCCGCGCGGGAGGAGATCAGCCCCAGCATTTT.

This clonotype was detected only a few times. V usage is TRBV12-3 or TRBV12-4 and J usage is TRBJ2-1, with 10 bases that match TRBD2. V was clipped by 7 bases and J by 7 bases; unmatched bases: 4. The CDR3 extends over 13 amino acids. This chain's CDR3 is CASKASGSNEQFF. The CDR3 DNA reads TGTGCCAGCAAGGCTAGCGGGAGTAATGAGCAGTTCTTC.

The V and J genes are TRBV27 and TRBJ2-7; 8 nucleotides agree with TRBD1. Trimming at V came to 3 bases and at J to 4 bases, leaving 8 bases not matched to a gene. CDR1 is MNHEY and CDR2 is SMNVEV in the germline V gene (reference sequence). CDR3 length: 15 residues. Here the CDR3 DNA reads TGTGCCAGCAGTTTGTTTTTGGGACAGGCGTACGAGCAGTACTTC. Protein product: CASSLFLGQAYEQYF.

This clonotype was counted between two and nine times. DNA of the CDR3: TGCAGCGCCGCGAGGCGACATACAGATACGCAGTATTTT. Its translation is CSAARRHTDTQYF. V gene TRBV29-1 combines with J gene TRBJ2-3; D remains ambiguous. CDR1 SQVTM and CDR2 ANQGSEA come from the germline V gene. The V gene lost 7 bases and the J gene lost 3 bases, with 14 bases spanning the gap. The CDR3 loop spans 13 amino acids.

Here the CDR3 reads CASSSDPTREQYF. The CDR3 nucleotides are TGTGCCAGCAGTTCGGACCCAACTAGAGAGCAGTACTTC. The chain joins TRBV5-6 to TRBJ2-7; tentative D call: TRBD2 (5 bases). Germline assignment: CDR1 SGHDT and CDR2 YYEEEE. The germline V and J ends were trimmed by 5 bases and 7 bases, with 16 bases remaining between them. The CDR3 spans 13 residues.

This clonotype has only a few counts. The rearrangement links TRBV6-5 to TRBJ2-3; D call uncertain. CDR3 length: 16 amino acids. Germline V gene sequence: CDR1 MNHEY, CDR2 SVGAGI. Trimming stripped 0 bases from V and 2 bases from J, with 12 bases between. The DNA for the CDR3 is TGTGCCAGCAGTTACTCGAGCTACTCTTACACAGATACGCAGTATTTT. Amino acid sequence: CASSYSSYSYTDTQYF.

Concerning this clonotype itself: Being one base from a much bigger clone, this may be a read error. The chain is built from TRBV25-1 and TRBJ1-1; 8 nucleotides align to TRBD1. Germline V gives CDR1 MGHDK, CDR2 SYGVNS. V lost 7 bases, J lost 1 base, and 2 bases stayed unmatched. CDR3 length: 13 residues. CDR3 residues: CASKGQANTEAFF. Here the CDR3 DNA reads TGTGCCAGCAAGGGACAGGCGAACACTGAAGCTTTCTTT.

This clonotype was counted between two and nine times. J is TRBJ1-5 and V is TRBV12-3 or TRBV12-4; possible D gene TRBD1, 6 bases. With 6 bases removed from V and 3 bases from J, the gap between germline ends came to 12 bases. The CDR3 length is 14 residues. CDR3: CASSLQGINQPQHF. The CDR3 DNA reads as TGTGCCAGCAGCCTCCAGGGGATCAATCAGCCCCAGCATTTT.

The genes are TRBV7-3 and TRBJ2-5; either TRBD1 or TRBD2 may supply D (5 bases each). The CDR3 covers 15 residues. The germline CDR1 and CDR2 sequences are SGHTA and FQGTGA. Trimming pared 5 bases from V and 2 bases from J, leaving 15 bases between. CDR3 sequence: CASSPRGGTQETQYF. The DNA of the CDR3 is TGTGCCAGCAGCCCCCGGGGCGGTACACAAGAGACCCAGTACTTC.

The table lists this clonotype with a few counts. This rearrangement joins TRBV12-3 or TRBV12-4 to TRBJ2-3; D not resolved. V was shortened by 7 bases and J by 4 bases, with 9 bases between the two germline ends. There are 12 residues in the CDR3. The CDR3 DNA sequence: TGTGCCAGCACCCGGAGCCCAGATACGCAGTATTTT. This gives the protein CASTRSPDTQYF.

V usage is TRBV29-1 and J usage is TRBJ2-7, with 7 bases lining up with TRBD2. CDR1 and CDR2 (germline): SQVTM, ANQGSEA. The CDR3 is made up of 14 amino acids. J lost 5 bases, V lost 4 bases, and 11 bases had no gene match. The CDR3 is CSVGLRLAKDEQYF. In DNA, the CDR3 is TGCAGCGTTGGTTTGAGACTAGCAAAAGACGAGCAGTACTTC.

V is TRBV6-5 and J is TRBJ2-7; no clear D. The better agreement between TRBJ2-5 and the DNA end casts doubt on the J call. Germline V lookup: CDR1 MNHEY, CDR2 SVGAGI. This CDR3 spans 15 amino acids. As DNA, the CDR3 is TGTGCCAGCAGTTACTCGATCAGAGTCGGGGAGACCCAGTACTTC. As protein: CASSYSIRVGETQYF.

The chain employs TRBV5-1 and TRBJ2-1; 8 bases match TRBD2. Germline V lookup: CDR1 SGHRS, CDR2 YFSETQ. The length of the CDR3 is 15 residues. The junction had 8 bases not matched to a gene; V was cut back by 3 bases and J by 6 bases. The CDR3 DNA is TGCGCCAGCAGCTGGGTAGCGGGGAGTGGCAATGAGCAGTTCTTC. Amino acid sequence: CASSWVAGSGNEQFF.

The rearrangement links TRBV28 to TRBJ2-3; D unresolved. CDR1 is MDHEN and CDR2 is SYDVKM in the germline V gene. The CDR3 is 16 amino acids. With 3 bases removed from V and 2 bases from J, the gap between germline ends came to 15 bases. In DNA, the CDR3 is TGTGCCAGCAGTTTTCCCCTTAGAGGAGACACAGATACGCAGTATTTT. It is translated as CASSFPLRGDTDTQYF. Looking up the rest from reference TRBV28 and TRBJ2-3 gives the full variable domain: DVKVTQSSRYLVKRTGEKVFLECVQDMDHENMFWYRQDPGLGLRLIYFSYDVKMKEKGDIPEGYSVSREKKERFSLILESASTNQTSMYLCASSFPLRGDTDTQYFGPGTRLTVL.

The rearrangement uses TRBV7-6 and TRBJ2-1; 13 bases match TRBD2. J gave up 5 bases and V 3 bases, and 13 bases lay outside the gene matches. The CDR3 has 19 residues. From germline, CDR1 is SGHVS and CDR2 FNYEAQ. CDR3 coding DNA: TGTGCCAGCAGCTTCGTAGAACTAGCGGGAGGGAGTGTCGACAATGAGCAGTTCTTC. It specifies CASSFVELAGGSVDNEQFF.

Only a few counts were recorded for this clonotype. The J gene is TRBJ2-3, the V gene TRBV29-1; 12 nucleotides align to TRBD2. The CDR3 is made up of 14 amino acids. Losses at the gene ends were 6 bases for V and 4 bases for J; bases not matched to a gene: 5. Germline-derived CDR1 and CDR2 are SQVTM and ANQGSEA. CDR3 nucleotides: TGCAGCGTCCAACTAGCGGGAGGCCCAGATACGCAGTATTTT. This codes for CSVQLAGGPDTQYF.

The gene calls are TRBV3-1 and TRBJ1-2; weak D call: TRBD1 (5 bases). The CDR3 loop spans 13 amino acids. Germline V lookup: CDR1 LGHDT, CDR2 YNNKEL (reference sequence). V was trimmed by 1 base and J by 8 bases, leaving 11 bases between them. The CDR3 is CASSQVRTGGYTF. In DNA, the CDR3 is TGTGCCAGCAGCCAAGTAAGAACAGGAGGCTACACCTTC.

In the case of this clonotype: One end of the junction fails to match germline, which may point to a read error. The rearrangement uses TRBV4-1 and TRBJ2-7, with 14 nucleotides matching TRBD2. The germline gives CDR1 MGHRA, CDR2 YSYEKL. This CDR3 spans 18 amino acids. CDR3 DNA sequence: TGCGCCTGCAGCCAGAAGGGACTAGCGGGAGCTAATATCTACGAGCAGTACTTC. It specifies CACSQKGLAGANIYEQYF.

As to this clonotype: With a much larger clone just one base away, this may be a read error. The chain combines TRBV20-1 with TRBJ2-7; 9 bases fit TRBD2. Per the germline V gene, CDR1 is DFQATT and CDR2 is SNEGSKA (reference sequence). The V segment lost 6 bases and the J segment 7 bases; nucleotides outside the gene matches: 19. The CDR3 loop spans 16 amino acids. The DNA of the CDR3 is TGCAGTGCCGTCTCTTTAGCTAGCGGGACAAGGGATGAGCAGTACTTC. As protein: CSAVSLASGTRDEQYF.

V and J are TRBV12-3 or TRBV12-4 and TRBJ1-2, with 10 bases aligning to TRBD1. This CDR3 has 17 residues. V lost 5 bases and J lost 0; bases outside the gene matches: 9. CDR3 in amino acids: CASSPPGTGATNYGYTF. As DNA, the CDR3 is TGTGCCAGCAGTCCCCCCGGGACAGGGGCAACTAACTATGGCTACACCTTC.

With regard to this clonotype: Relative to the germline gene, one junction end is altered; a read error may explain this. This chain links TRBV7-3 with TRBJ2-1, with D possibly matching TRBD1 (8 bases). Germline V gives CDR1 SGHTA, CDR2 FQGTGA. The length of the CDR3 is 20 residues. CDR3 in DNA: TGTGCCAGCAGCTTAAAGGGGGGGACGCCAGTATGGGGACAGGACAACGAGCAGTTCTTC. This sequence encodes CASSLKGGTPVWGQDNEQFF.